The entry below gives a single T cell receptor beta chain sequence along with its context. The data originate from a study of shared T cell receptors in the human thymus. The V gene lost 1 base and the J gene lost 0 bases, with 11 bases spanning the gap. Per germline, CDR1 SGHTA and CDR2 FQGNSA. The CDR3 covers 16 residues. The repertoire was sequenced with immunoSEQ multiplex PCR; TCRdb's copy has only in-frame clones and lacks some. This table has 550,000 to 800,000 clones, 80% to 90% appearing once. These data also formed part of another study, on human thymus T cells. That study reports: Having corrective surgery for congenital heart defects, healthy Finnish infants were the ones who donated. Corrective heart surgery yielded resections, and these provided the thymus tissue. Gene usage for V and J segments appeared biased in thymic and blood repertoires. Thymic repertoires overlap heavily among unrelated individuals, related research has reported.

The sample taken for sequencing was thymocytes. The origin of this receptor is a girl under three years old with a congenital heart defect. This rearrangement joins TRBV7-2 to TRBJ2-3, with D maybe TRBD1 (5 bases). The CDR3 here is CASSLEAKGSTDTQYF. In nucleotides, the CDR3 is TGTGCCAGCAGCTTAGAGGCCAAGGGGAGCACAGATACGCAGTATTTT.